This entry lists 26 T cell receptor beta chains sequenced from one sample in a study of T cells in Graves' hyperthyroidism and ophthalmopathy. The TCR beta CDR3 regions underwent amplification using RNA transcripts as the source. During a first-round RT-PCR of the TCR CDR3, the HTBI primer set was used. TCRdb passed the multiplex PCR reads through MiXCR, listing each CDR3 protein once. This table holds approximately 700,000 distinct CDR3 sequences, 45% found once. The sequencing input was peripheral blood or thyroid tissue (not recorded which). All receptors derive from an adult man with Graves' disease, either hyperthyroidism or ophthalmopathy (not recorded which).

The genes are TRBV7-6 and TRBJ2-5, with 8 bases matching TRBD1. Germline V gene sequence: CDR1 SGHVS, CDR2 FNYEAQ. The CDR3 length is 15 residues. V shed 6 bases, J shed 4 bases, and the junction held 10 bases outside the gene matches. The CDR3 region has the DNA TGTGCCAGCAGTTACTCGACCGGACAGGGAGAGACCCAGTACTTC. Protein product: CASSYSTGQGETQYF.

This clonotype was seen a few times. The rearrangement links TRBV20-1 to TRBJ2-5; 7 positions agree with TRBD2. Germline loops: CDR1 DFQATT, CDR2 SNEGSKA (reference sequence). Trimming cost V 6 bases and J 0 bases; bases outside gene matches: 10. The CDR3 is 15 residues long. The CDR3 loop is CSANTLAAYQETQYF. Here the CDR3 DNA reads TGCAGTGCGAATACCCTAGCGGCGTACCAAGAGACCCAGTACTTC.

Remarks on this clonotype: A much larger clone sits a single nucleotide away, making a read error possible. V and J are TRBV29-1 and TRBJ2-7; D unresolved. Looked up from germline, CDR1 is SQVTM and CDR2 is ANQGSEA. CDR3 length equals 12 residues. V was clipped by 8 bases and J by 1 base, with 12 bases between them. CDR3 protein: CSFKCQSYEQYF. The DNA for the CDR3 is TGCAGCTTTAAGTGCCAGTCCTACGAGCAGTACTTC.

The chain has TRBV29-1 and TRBJ1-2; 7 bases agree with TRBD1. The CDR3 contains 11 residues. J gave up 8 bases and V 8 bases, and 8 bases lay outside the gene matches. Germline CDR1 reads SQVTM; CDR2 reads ANQGSEA. CDR3 protein: CSSGQMAGYTF. The CDR3 DNA reads TGCAGCTCGGGACAGATGGCCGGCTACACCTTC.

This clonotype was recorded a few times. The chain uses TRBV19 and TRBJ2-7; D not certain. Deletions cut 4 bases from V and 1 base from J, with 8 bases between. Germline CDR1 is LNHDA and CDR2 is SQIVND (reference sequence). The CDR3 has 13 residues. The CDR3 DNA sequence: TGTGCCAGTAGTAACCTCGGTTCCTACGAGCAGTACTTC. Translating it yields CASSNLGSYEQYF.

With respect to this clonotype: A much more abundant neighbour one base away suggests this may be a read error. CDR3 region: CATSEVNRQGRRGEQYF. CDR3 coding DNA: TGTGCCACCAGTGAGGTTAACCGCCAGGGTCGAAGGGGAGAGCAGTACTTC. The chain employs TRBV10-3 and TRBJ2-7; tentatively, D is TRBD1 (5 bases). CDR1 is ENHRY and CDR2 is SYGVKD in the germline V gene. The CDR3 runs to 17 residues.

This clonotype was observed at least ten times. The J gene is TRBJ1-6, the V gene TRBV3-1, with D uncertain. Germline CDR1 reads LGHDT; CDR2 reads YNNKEL (reference sequence). Deletions cut 2 bases from V and 9 bases from J, with 8 bases between. The CDR3 has 13 amino acids. This CDR3 is CASSQSRASPLHF. CDR3 in DNA: TGTGCCAGCAGCCAATCCCGGGCTTCACCCCTCCACTTT.

A note on this clonotype: This likely comes from a read error, as the CDR3 has no conserved phenylalanine or tryptophan at its end. This sequence joins TRBV9 and TRBJ1-2, with TRBD1 as a possible D gene (6 bases). The CDR3 covers 13 residues. Trimming stripped 2 bases from V and 5 bases from J, with 10 bases between. Germline assignment: CDR1 SGDLS and CDR2 YYNGEE. The CDR3 DNA reads TGTGCCAGCAGCGTTTGGGACAATTATGGCTACACCCTC. Amino acids: CASSVWDNYGYTL.

This clonotype was observed a single time. A much larger clone differs by one base, so this may be a read error. The CDR3 region is CASSLGIQTNTEAFF. The CDR3 DNA is TGCGCCAGCAGCTTGGGAATCCAGACGAACACTGAAGCTTTCTTT. The V and J genes are TRBV5-1 and TRBJ1-1; D gene uncertain. The CDR3 is 15 amino acids. Germline lookup yields CDR1 SGHRS and CDR2 YFSETQ. V was cut by 0 bases and J by 1 base, with 10 bases left in between.

Of note for this clonotype: A much larger clone lies one base from this, so it may be a read error. The V and J genes are TRBV2 and TRBJ1-2; no clear D gene. Deletions cut 6 bases from V and 5 bases from J, with 10 bases between. Germline values: CDR1 SNHLY, CDR2 FYNNEI. This CDR3 has 12 residues. The CDR3 sequence: CASRERTYGYTF. The CDR3 DNA sequence: TGTGCCAGCAGGGAACGTACTTATGGCTACACCTTC.

In its sample, this clonotype was seen many times. The chain couples TRBV9 to TRBJ2-5, with 12 bases matching TRBD2. With V trimmed by 0 bases and J by 3 bases, 3 bases remained unmatched. The CDR3 runs 16 residues. Germline loops: CDR1 SGDLS, CDR2 YYNGEE. The CDR3 region is CASSVEGLAGEETQYF. CDR3 in DNA: TGTGCCAGCAGCGTAGAGGGACTAGCGGGCGAAGAGACCCAGTACTTC. The full variable domain, its missing parts supplied by reference TRBV9 and TRBJ2-5, is DSGVTQTPKHLITATGQRVTLRCSPRSGDLSVYWYQQSLDQGLQFLIQYYNGEERAKGNILERFSAQQFPDLHSELNLSSLELGDSALYFCASSVEGLAGEETQYFGPGTRLLVL.

The chain carries TRBV7-9 and TRBJ2-7; TRBD2 aligns across 8 bases. V dropped 4 bases and J dropped 2; count of bases not matched to a gene: 10. This CDR3 comprises 16 residues. Per the germline V gene, CDR1 is SEHNR and CDR2 is FQNEAQ (reference sequence). The CDR3 reads CASSSLLGAGAYEQYF. CDR3 nucleotide sequence: TGTGCCAGCAGCTCCCTTTTGGGAGCGGGAGCCTACGAGCAGTACTTC.

This clonotype was observed many times. The chain couples TRBV29-1 to TRBJ1-2, with D tentatively TRBD1 (5 bases). V shed 8 bases and J shed 4 bases, with 26 bases lying between them. There are 16 residues in the CDR3. Germline assignment: CDR1 SQVTM and CDR2 ANQGSEA. CDR3: CSSWRRGNYGTYGYTF. In DNA, the CDR3 is TGCAGCTCATGGCGGAGGGGAAACTATGGGACCTATGGCTACACCTTC.

This chain joins TRBV7-2 and TRBJ2-5; 8 nucleotides match TRBD1. Germline V gives CDR1 SGHTA, CDR2 FQGNSA. This CDR3 spans 13 amino acids. J was trimmed by 5 bases and V by 5 bases; bases with no gene match: 4. CDR3 nucleotide sequence: TGTGCCAGCAGCACACAGGGGGGCGAGACCCAGTACTTC. Translating gives CASSTQGGETQYF.

The J gene is TRBJ1-6, the V gene TRBV2; D call uncertain. Germline V gene data show CDR1 as SNHLY and CDR2 as FYNNEI. The CDR3 sequence is 11 residues long. V gave up 1 base and J gave up 9 bases, with 1 base separating them. The CDR3 spells CASSEVSPLHF. The CDR3 nucleotides read TGTGCCAGCAGTGAAGTTTCACCCCTCCACTTT.

The chain joins TRBV5-1 to TRBJ1-2; 8 bases are a match to TRBD1. This CDR3 spans 15 amino acids. CDR1 and CDR2 from the germline V gene are SGHRS and YFSETQ. V was pared by 0 bases and J by 6 bases, with 7 bases of the junction left unmatched. The DNA of the CDR3 is TGCGCCAGCAGCTTGGGACAGGGGATTTTCGATGGCTACACCTTC. This translates into CASSLGQGIFDGYTF.

The V and J genes are TRBV20-1 and TRBJ2-7; 8 bases fit TRBD2. Trimming cost V 2 bases and J 7 bases; bases outside gene matches: 10. From germline, CDR1 is DFQATT and CDR2 SNEGSKA (reference sequence). This CDR3 comprises 14 residues. CDR3 sequence (DNA): TGCAGTGCTAGAACCAGCGGGAGTCGGGGGGAGCAGTACTTC. Encoded protein: CSARTSGSRGEQYF.

This clonotype showed up just once. V gene TRBV7-9 combines with J gene TRBJ2-5, with TRBD2 identical over 9 bases. The CDR3 runs 17 residues. Germline-derived CDR1 and CDR2 are SEHNR and FQNEAQ (reference sequence). With 3 bases clipped from V and 1 base from J, the junction kept 9 bases outside the gene matches. This CDR3 is CASSFSGASGTQETQYF. CDR3 in DNA: TGTGCCAGCAGCTTTAGCGGGGCTAGCGGGACCCAAGAGACCCAGTACTTC. Looking up the rest from reference TRBV7-9 and TRBJ2-5 gives the full variable domain: DTGVSQNPRHKITKRGQNVTFRCDPISEHNRLYWYRQTLGQGPEFLTYFQNEAQLEKSRLLSDRFSAERPKGSFSTLEIQRTEQGDSAMYLCASSFSGASGTQETQYFGPGTRLLVL.

The genes are TRBV20-1 and TRBJ2-7; 9 bases are shared with TRBD2. Per germline, CDR1 DFQATT and CDR2 SNEGSKA (reference sequence). The CDR3 spans 15 residues. Trimming took 6 bases from V and 6 from J; bases not matched to a gene: 15. The CDR3, as DNA: TGCAGTGCAAGTACTAGCGGGCCCGAGGGCGGCGAGCAGTACTTC. This gives the protein CSASTSGPEGGEQYF.

This clonotype was found a few times. CDR3 in DNA: TGCGCCAGCAGTGTGAGGGGACTCAGCTCTGGAAACACCATATATTTT. Amino acid sequence: CASSVRGLSSGNTIYF. V is TRBV10-1 and J is TRBJ1-3; D is perhaps TRBD1 (5 bases). The CDR3 is 16 residues long. The V end was cut by 4 bases, the J end by 0 bases, with 13 bases between. CDR1 is WNHNN and CDR2 is SYGVQD in the germline V gene (reference sequence).

The chain couples TRBV7-2 to TRBJ2-5; 11 bases agree with TRBD2. CDR1 and CDR2 (germline): SGHTA, FQGNSA. The V segment lost 5 bases and the J segment 5 bases; nucleotides outside the gene matches: 10. This CDR3 has 16 residues. CDR3 in DNA: TGTGCCAGCAGCCCCCTGCTAGCGGGGGGTGAGGAGACCCAGTACTTC. Protein: CASSPLLAGGEETQYF. The full variable domain, rest sourced from reference TRBV7-2 and TRBJ2-5, is GAGVSQSPSNKVTEKGKDVELRCDPISGHTALYWYRQSLGQGLEFLIYFQGNSAPDKSGLPSDRFSAERTGGSVSTLTIQRTQQEDSAVYLCASSPLLAGGEETQYFGPGTRLLVL.

This chain connects TRBV25-1 to TRBJ1-5; D perhaps matches TRBD1 (5 bases). Germline CDR1 and CDR2: MGHDK and SYGVNS. The CDR3 is 11 residues long. With 10 bases removed from V and 6 bases from J, the gap between germline ends came to 10 bases. CDR3 residues: CATGDLQPQHF. The DNA of the CDR3 is TGTGCCACGGGGGATCTTCAGCCCCAGCATTTT.

This clonotype appeared many times. The V call is TRBV10-3, the J call TRBJ2-7, with TRBD2 matching over 8 bases. CDR1 and CDR2 (germline): ENHRY, SYGVKD. J gave up 3 bases and V 2 bases, and 12 bases lay outside the gene matches. The CDR3 spans 17 residues. CDR3 sequence reads: CAISEVLPGLGNYEQYF. CDR3 nucleotide sequence: TGTGCCATCAGTGAGGTCCTACCGGGACTAGGAAACTACGAGCAGTACTTC.

V is TRBV9 and J is TRBJ2-5; 11 bases line up with TRBD2. This CDR3 contains 14 residues. V lost 3 bases, J lost 6 bases, and 4 bases stayed unmatched. CDR1 SGDLS and CDR2 YYNGEE come from the germline V gene. This CDR3 is CASSGSGGAKTQYF. The DNA for the CDR3 is TGTGCCAGCAGCGGTAGCGGGGGGGCGAAGACCCAGTACTTC.

The genes are TRBV20-1 and TRBJ1-6; D is possibly TRBD1 (5 bases). This CDR3 is 13 amino acids long. V was trimmed by 3 bases and J by 8 bases, leaving 11 bases between them. Germline CDR1 DFQATT, CDR2 SNEGSKA (reference sequence). CDR3: CSARSGGDSPLHF. The CDR3 DNA sequence: TGCAGTGCTAGGTCCGGGGGTGATTCACCCCTCCACTTT.

This sequence joins TRBV20-1 and TRBJ2-5; 10 bases align to TRBD2. Germline V lookup: CDR1 DFQATT, CDR2 SNEGSKA (reference sequence). With V trimmed by 5 bases and J by 5 bases, 14 bases remained unmatched. The CDR3 extends over 16 amino acids. The CDR3 loop is CSAPGGSGGAGETQYF. The CDR3 DNA sequence: TGCAGTGCTCCAGGGGGCAGCGGGGGGGCGGGGGAGACCCAGTACTTC.